These T cell receptor beta chains were read from a single sample in a study of blood T cells in healthy people across ages. Each CDR3 protein gets one entry after TCRdb re-called the 5' RACE reads with MiXCR. In the table there are hundreds of thousands of distinct CDR3 sequences, 52% of which are singletons. The sequenced sample was blood. The origin of the receptors is a woman older than 75 in good health. Each CDR3 is given with its conserved first and last residue. The D gene is left open where the match is weak. Clone size is shown for a subset of rows, as once, few, many or a class of expanded clone.

J gene | CDR3 length | clone size | V gene | D gene | CDR3 protein | CDR3 DNA
TRBJ2-4 | 19 | many | TRBV28 | . | CASSQPGQTSEIAKNIQYF | TGTGCCAGCAGTCAACCGGGACAGACTAGCGAGATAGCCAAAAACATTCAGTACTTC
TRBJ2-6 | 15 | few | TRBV6-6 | . | CASLRDSGGPKVLTF | TGTGCCAGCCTCCGGGATAGTGGAGGGCCCAAAGTCCTGACTTTC
TRBJ2-7 | 20 | . | TRBV10-3 | TRBD1 | CAISEALVGQGTSRSYEQYF | TGTGCCATCAGTGAGGCCTTAGTAGGACAGGGGACATCCCGAAGCTACGAGCAGTACTTC
TRBJ2-3 | 15 | . | TRBV10-1 | TRBD1 | CASSPGTGGKYTQYF | TGCGCCAGCAGTCCCGGGACAGGGGGCAAGTACACGCAGTATTTT
TRBJ1-5 | 12 | . | TRBV6-6 | . | CASSPSRQPQHF | TGTGCCAGCAGCCCCTCGCGGCAGCCCCAGCATTTT
TRBJ1-5 | 17 | . | TRBV20-1 | . | CSATKRLDPYSNQPQHF | TGCAGTGCTACAAAGAGACTCGACCCATATAGCAATCAGCCCCAGCATTTT
TRBJ2-1 | 16 | once | TRBV9 | TRBD2 | CASSVIAGGAYNEQFF | TGTGCCAGCAGCGTAATAGCGGGAGGTGCCTACAATGAGCAGTTCTTC
TRBJ1-1 | 14 | few | TRBV7-8 | . | CASSFETSMTEAFF | TGTGCCAGCAGCTTCGAGACTTCGATGACTGAAGCTTTCTTT
TRBJ2-7 | 14 | . | TRBV7-9 | . | CASSAAGKDYEQYF | TGTGCCAGCAGCGCCGCAGGGAAGGACTACGAGCAGTACTTC
TRBJ1-2 | 10 | . | TRBV12-3/TRBV12-4 | . | CASRGGENTF | TGTGCCAGCAGGGGGGGAGAGAACACCTTC
TRBJ1-1 | 13 | . | TRBV20-1 | . | CSAWRGSGTEAFF | TGCAGTGCTTGGAGGGGGAGTGGCACTGAAGCTTTCTTT
TRBJ2-2 | 14 | . | TRBV12-3/TRBV12-4 | . | CASSLSGLTGELFF | TGTGCCAGCAGCCTGAGCGGTCTCACCGGGGAGCTGTTTTTT
TRBJ2-3 | 15 | . | TRBV20-1 | TRBD1 | CSARGRGLSTDTQYF | TGCAGTGCTAGAGGCAGGGGGCTGAGCACAGATACGCAGTATTTT
TRBJ2-5 | 14 | few | TRBV10-3 | . | CAISEASPYNEQYF | TGTGCCATCAGTGAGGCCTCACCTTACAATGAGCAGTACTTC
TRBJ2-5 | 14 | many | TRBV12-3/TRBV12-4 | . | CASSLALVMETQYF | TGTGCCAGCAGTTTAGCGTTGGTAATGGAGACCCAGTACTTC
TRBJ2-7 | 16 | . | TRBV3-1 | TRBD2 | CASSQTGTSIRNEQYF | TGTGCCAGCAGCCAGACCGGGACTAGCATTCGCAACGAGCAGTACTTC
TRBJ2-1 | 15 | . | TRBV7-9 | TRBD1 | CASSLGIVGQDAQFF | TGTGCCAGCAGCTTAGGGATAGTGGGACAGGACGCGCAGTTCTTC
TRBJ2-3 | 15 | many | TRBV24-1 | . | CATSASYSGADTQYF | TGTGCCACCAGTGCATCTTATTCAGGGGCAGATACGCAGTATTTT
TRBJ2-3 | 13 | . | TRBV27 | . | CASSLWGPHTQYF | TGTGCCAGCAGTCTATGGGGGCCGCATACGCAGTATTTT
TRBJ2-1 | 13 | many | TRBV5-1 | TRBD2 | CASGGLGFNEQFF | TGCGCCAGCGGCGGACTAGGTTTCAATGAGCAGTTCTTC
TRBJ1-6 | 12 | once | TRBV12-3/TRBV12-4 | . | CANRPTASPLHF | TGTGCCAACAGACCGACGGCCTCACCCCTCCACTTT
TRBJ2-7 | 15 | . | TRBV7-8 | TRBD2 | CASSLAGGRDYEQYF | TGTGCCAGCAGCTTAGCGGGCGGGAGGGACTACGAGCAGTACTTC